The T cell receptor (beta chain) described here comes from a study of blood T cell repertoires in COVID-19. Germline values: CDR1 SGHRS, CDR2 YFSETQ. J gave up 4 bases and V 4 bases, and 12 bases lay outside the gene matches. The CDR3 contains 17 residues. The data were produced by immunoSEQ multiplex PCR, yet TCRdb's version contains in-frame clones alone and is incomplete. The repertoire holds some 200,000 clones, with 80% to 85% as singletons. This chain joins TRBV5-1 and TRBJ2-2; 8 bases match TRBD2. The sequence was obtained from a woman in her forties or fifties with acute COVID-19. Sequences were obtained from PBMCs or T cells enriched from blood (not recorded which). The CDR3 DNA sequence: TGCGCCAGCAGCCCACCCTCAACTAGCGGTGGCACCGGGGAGCTGTTTTTT. Protein product: CASSPPSTSGGTGELFF.